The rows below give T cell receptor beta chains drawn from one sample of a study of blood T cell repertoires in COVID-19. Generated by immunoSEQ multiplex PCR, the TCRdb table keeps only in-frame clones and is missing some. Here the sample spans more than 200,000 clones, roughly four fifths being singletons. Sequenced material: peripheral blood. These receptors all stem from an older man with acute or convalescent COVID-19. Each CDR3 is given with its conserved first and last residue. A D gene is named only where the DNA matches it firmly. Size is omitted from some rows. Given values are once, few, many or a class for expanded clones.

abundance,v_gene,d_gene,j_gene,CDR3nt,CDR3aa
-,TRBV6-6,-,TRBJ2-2,TGTGCCAGCAGTCCAGGGGTTCGAACCGGGGAGCTGTTTTTT,CASSPGVRTGELFF
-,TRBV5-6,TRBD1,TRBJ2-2,TGTGCCAGCTGGGACAGGGACAGCGGGGAGCTGTTTTTT,CASWDRDSGELFF
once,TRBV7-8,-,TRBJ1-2,TGTGCCACAGCCGACAGAATCTATGGCTACACCTTC,CATADRIYGYTF
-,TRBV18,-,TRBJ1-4,TGTGCCAGCTCACCAATAAGAGGGGGTAGCGAAAAACTGTTTTTT,CASSPIRGGSEKLFF
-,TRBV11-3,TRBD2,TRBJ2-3,TGTGCCAGCAGCTTGGTAGCGGGGGGGGCCACAGATACGCAGTATTTT,CASSLVAGGATDTQYF
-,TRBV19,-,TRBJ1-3,TGTGCCAGTACCTTCTCGGTTTCTGGAAACACCATATATTTT,CASTFSVSGNTIYF
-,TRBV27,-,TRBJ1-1,TGTGCCAGCAGTTTATACAGGGACATAGCCAACACTGAAGCTTTCTTT,CASSLYRDIANTEAFF
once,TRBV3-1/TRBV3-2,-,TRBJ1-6,TGTGCCAGCAGCCAAGGGGACACGAGGTCACCCCTCCACTTT,CASSQGDTRSPLHF
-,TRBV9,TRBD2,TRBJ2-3,TGTGCCAGCAGCGCGGGGACTAGCACATGGGATACGCAGTATTTT,CASSAGTSTWDTQYF
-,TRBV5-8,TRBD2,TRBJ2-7,TGTGCCAGCAGCGGAACTAGCGGGGGACACTCCTACGAGCAGTACTTC,CASSGTSGGHSYEQYF
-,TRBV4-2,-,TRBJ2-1,TGTGCCAGCAGCCAAGGTAGTACCTACAATGAGCAGTTCTTC,CASSQGSTYNEQFF
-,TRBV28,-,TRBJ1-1,TGTGCCAGCATCCGCAGGGACACTGAAGCTTTCTTT,CASIRRDTEAFF
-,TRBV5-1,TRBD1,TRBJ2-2,TGCGCCAGCAGTACTACCGGGACAGGGGTTCTCACCGGGGAGCTGTTTTTT,CASSTTGTGVLTGELFF
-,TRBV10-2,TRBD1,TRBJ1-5,TGCGCCAGCAGCAGACAGGGTCCAAGCAATCAGCCCCAGCATTTT,CASSRQGPSNQPQHF
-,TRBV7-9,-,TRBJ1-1,TGTGCCAGCAGCTTATCCGGGATGATTGAAGCTTTCTTT,CASSLSGMIEAFF
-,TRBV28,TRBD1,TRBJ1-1,TGTGCCAGCAGCCCCGGACAGGGGAACACTGAAGCTTTCTTT,CASSPGQGNTEAFF
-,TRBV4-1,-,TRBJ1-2,TGCGCCAGCAGCCAAGATAGGGGCCCTAACTATGGCTACACCTTC,CASSQDRGPNYGYTF
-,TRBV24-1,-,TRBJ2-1,TGTGCCACCAGTGACTCCCCAGGTTACAATGAGCAGTTCTTC,CATSDSPGYNEQFF
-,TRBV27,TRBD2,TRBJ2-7,TGTGCCAGCAGTTTGTCTAAACTAGCGGGAGCCTACGAGCAGTACTTC,CASSLSKLAGAYEQYF
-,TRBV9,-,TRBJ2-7,TGTGCCAGCAGCGTAGGGGCAGGGGACACCTACGAGCAGTACTTC,CASSVGAGDTYEQYF
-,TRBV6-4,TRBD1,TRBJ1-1,TGTGCCAGCAGGCCCAATGGACAGGGTAACACTGAAGCTTTCTTT,CASRPNGQGNTEAFF
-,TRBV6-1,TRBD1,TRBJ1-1,TGTGCCAGCAGGGGGACAGGGGAGGGGACTGAAGCTTTCTTT,CASRGTGEGTEAFF
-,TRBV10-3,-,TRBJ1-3,TGTGCCATCAGTGAGTCTGTGAAGGGGCCATTCTCTGGAAACACCATATATTTT,CAISESVKGPFSGNTIYF
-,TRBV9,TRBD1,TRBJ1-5,TGTGCCAGCAGCGCCGGACAGGGGGCTAGTCAGCCCCAGCATTTT,CASSAGQGASQPQHF
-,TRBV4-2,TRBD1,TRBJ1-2,TGTGCCAGCAGCATTCCGGACAGGGCAAACTATGGCTACACCTTC,CASSIPDRANYGYTF
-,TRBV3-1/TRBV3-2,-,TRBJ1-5,TGTGCCAGCAGCCAAGAGGCAGGGAGCAATCAGCCCCAGCATTTT,CASSQEAGSNQPQHF
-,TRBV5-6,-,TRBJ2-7,TGTGCCAGCAGCTTGGGACAATACGAGCAGTACTTC,CASSLGQYEQYF
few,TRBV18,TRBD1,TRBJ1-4,TGTGCCAGCTCACCAGGGACAGCTAATGAAAAACTGTTTTTT,CASSPGTANEKLFF
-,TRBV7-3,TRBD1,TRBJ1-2,TGTGCCAGCAGCCCACGGACAGGGGGGGATGGCTACACCTTC,CASSPRTGGDGYTF